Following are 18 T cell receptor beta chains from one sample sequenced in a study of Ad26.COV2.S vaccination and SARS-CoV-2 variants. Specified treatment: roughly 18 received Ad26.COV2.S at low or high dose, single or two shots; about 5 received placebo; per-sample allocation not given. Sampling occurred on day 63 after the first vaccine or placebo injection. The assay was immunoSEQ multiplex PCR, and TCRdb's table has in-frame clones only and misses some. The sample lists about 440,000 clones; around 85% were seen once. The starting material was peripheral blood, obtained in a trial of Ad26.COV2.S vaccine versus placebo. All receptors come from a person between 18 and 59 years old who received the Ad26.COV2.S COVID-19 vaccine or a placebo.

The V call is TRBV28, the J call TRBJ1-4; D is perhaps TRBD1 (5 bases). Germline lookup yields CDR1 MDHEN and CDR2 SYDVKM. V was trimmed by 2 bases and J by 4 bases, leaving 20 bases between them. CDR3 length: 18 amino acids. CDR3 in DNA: TGTGCCAGCAGTTTAGGACATCTCCGGGTACAGAATAATGAAAAACTGTTTTTT. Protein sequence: CASSLGHLRVQNNEKLFF.

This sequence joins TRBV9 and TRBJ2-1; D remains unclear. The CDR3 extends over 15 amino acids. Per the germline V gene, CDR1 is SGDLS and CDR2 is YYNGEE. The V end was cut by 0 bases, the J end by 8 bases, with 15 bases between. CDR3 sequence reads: CASSVGSLSLDEQFF. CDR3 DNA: TGTGCCAGCAGCGTAGGTTCCCTTAGTCTGGATGAGCAGTTCTTC.

In DNA form, the CDR3 reads TGTGCCAGCAGCTTGGAGCCCGGCGCAACTAATGAAAAACTGTTTTTT. Protein sequence: CASSLEPGATNEKLFF. The genes are TRBV5-5 and TRBJ1-4; D is undetermined. The ends were cut back, 0 bases at V and 0 bases at J, with 9 bases in the middle. The CDR3 sequence is 16 residues long. The V gene's germline CDR1 is SGHKS and CDR2 YYEKEE (reference sequence). Complete variable domain (other parts from reference TRBV5-5 and TRBJ1-4): DAGVTQSPTHLIKTRGQQVTLRCSPISGHKSVSWYQQVLGQGPQFIFQYYEKEERGRGNFPDRFSARQFPNYSSELNVNALLLGDSALYLCASSLEPGATNEKLFFGSGTQLSVL.

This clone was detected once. The CDR3 DNA follows: TGTGCCAGCAGCTACCATCCCGTCAACTATGGCTACACCTTC. Translating gives CASSYHPVNYGYTF. The gene calls are TRBV6-5 and TRBJ1-2; D is unresolved. This CDR3 spans 14 amino acids. Germline lookup yields CDR1 MNHEY and CDR2 SVGAGI. Trimming shortened V by 6 bases and J by 2 bases, and 13 bases separated the two germline ends.

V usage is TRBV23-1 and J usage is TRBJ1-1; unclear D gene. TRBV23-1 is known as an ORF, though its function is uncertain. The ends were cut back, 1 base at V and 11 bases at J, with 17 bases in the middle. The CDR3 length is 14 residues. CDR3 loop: CASSQYPLGTLAFF. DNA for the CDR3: TGCGCCAGCAGTCAATACCCTTTGGGTACGTTGGCTTTCTTT.

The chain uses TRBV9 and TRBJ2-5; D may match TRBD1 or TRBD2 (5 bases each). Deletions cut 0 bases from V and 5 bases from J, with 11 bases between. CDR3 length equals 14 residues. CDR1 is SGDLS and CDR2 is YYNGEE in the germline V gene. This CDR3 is CASSVGGNAETQYF. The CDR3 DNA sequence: TGTGCCAGCAGCGTAGGGGGGAATGCGGAGACCCAGTACTTC.

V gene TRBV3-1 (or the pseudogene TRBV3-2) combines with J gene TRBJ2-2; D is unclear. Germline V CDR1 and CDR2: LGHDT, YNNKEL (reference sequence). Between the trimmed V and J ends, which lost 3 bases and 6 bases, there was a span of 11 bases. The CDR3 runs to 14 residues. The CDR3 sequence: CASSHLTPSGELFF. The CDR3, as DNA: TGTGCCAGCAGCCACCTTACTCCATCCGGGGAGCTGTTTTTT.

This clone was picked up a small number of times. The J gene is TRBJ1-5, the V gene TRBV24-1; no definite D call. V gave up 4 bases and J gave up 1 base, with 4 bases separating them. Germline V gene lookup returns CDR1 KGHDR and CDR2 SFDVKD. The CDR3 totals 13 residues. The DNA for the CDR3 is TGTGCCACCAGTGAGATAAGCAATCAGCCCCAGCATTTT. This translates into CATSEISNQPQHF.

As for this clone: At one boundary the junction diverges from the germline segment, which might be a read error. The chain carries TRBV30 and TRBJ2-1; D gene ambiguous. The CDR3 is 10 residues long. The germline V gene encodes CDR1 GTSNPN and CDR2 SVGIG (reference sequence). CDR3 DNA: TGTGCCTGGAGGGCAAGAGAGCTGTTCTTC. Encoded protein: CAWRARELFF.

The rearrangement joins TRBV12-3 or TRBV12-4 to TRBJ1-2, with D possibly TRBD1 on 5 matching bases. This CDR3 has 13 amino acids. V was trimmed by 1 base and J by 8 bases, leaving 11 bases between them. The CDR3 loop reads CASSLGGAMGYTF. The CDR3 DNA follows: TGTGCCAGCAGTTTAGGCGGGGCGATGGGCTACACCTTC.

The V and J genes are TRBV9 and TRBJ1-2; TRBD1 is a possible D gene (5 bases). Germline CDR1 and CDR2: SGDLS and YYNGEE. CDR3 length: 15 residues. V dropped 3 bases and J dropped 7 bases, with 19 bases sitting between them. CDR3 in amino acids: CASSGGPYGQIGYTF. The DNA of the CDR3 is TGTGCCAGCAGCGGGGGCCCCTACGGACAAATTGGCTACACCTTC.

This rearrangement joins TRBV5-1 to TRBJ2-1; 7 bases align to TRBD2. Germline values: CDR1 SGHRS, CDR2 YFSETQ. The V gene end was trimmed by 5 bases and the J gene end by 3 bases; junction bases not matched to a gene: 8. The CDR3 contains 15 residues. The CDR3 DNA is TGCGCCAGCAGGCCTCTAGCGGACATCTACAATGAGCAGTTCTTC. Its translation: CASRPLADIYNEQFF.

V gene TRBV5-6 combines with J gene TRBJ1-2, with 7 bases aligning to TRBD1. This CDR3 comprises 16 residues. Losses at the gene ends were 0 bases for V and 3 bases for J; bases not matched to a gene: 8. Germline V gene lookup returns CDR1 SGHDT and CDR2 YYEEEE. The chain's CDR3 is CASSLETGATHYGYTF. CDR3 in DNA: TGTGCCAGCAGCTTGGAAACAGGGGCCACGCACTATGGCTACACCTTC.

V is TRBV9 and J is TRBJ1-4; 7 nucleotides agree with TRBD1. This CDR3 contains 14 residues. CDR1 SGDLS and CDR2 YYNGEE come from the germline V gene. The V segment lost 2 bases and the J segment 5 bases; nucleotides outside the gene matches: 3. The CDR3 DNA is TGTGCCAGCAGCGTCGGACAGGCCAATGAAAAACTGTTTTTT. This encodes CASSVGQANEKLFF.

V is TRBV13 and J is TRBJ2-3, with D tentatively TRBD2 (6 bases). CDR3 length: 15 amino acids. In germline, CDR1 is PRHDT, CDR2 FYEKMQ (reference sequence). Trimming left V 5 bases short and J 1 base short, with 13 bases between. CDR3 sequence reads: CASSATGAGTDTQYF. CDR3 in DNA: TGTGCCAGCAGCGCTACGGGAGCAGGCACAGATACGCAGTATTTT.

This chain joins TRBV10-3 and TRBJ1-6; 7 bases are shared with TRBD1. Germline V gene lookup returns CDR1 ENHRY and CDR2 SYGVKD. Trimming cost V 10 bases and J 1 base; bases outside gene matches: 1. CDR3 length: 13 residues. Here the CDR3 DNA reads TGTGCCAACAGGGGATCCTATAATTCACCCCTCCACTTT. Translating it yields CANRGSYNSPLHF.

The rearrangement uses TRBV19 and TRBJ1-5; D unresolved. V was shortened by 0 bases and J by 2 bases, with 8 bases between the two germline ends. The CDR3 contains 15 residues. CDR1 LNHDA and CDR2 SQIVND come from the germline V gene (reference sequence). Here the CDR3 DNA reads TGTGCCAGTAGTATAGAAGTTAACCGCAATCAGCCCCAGCATTTT. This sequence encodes CASSIEVNRNQPQHF.

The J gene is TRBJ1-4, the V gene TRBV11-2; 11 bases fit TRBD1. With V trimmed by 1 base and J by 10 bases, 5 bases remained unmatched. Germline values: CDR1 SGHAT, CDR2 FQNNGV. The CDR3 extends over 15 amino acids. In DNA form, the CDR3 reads TGTGCCAGCAGCTTAGGGGACAGGGGGAGGGGAAAACTGTTTTTT. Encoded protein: CASSLGDRGRGKLFF.